A selection of T cell receptor beta chains follows, all from one sample in a study of T-cell memory formation after mild COVID-19. MiXCR, run by TCRdb on the 5' RACE reads, gives a single entry per CDR3 protein. The sample contains more than 150,000 distinct CDR3 sequences, 20% to 25% of which appear only once. The sample taken for sequencing was PBMCs or a T cell subset sorted from them (not recorded which). The receptors derive from an adult woman who had mild COVID-19 (a few samples of this study predate the infection). Cell type and time point are not known. Each CDR3 is given with its conserved first and last residue. The D gene is left open where the match is weak. The size of a clone is reported for some rows only, either as once, few or many, or as a class for expanded clones.

len: 16; j_gene: TRBJ2-5; abundance: few; d_gene: TRBD1; v_gene: TRBV15; CDR3aa: CATSKLGGVEQETQYF; CDR3nt: TGTGCCACCAGCAAATTAGGGGGCGTGGAGCAAGAGACCCAGTACTTC
len: 13; j_gene: TRBJ1-2; abundance: .; d_gene: TRBD1; v_gene: TRBV27; CDR3aa: CASSLYRGYGYTF; CDR3nt: TGTGCCAGCAGTTTATACAGGGGGTATGGCTACACCTTC
len: 15; j_gene: TRBJ2-1; abundance: .; d_gene: TRBD2; v_gene: TRBV15; CDR3aa: CATSRSSGSIDEQFF; CDR3nt: TGTGCCACCAGCAGGTCAAGCGGGAGTATCGATGAGCAGTTCTTC
len: 14; j_gene: TRBJ1-1; abundance: .; d_gene: .; v_gene: TRBV10-3; CDR3aa: CAISESWGAFEAFF; CDR3nt: TGTGCCATCAGTGAGTCCTGGGGCGCCTTTGAAGCTTTCTTT
len: 16; j_gene: TRBJ2-5; abundance: .; d_gene: .; v_gene: TRBV6-6; CDR3aa: CASSYFVSGTQETQYF; CDR3nt: TGTGCCAGCAGTTACTTTGTTAGCGGAACCCAAGAGACCCAGTACTTC
len: 15; j_gene: TRBJ2-1; abundance: .; d_gene: TRBD1; v_gene: TRBV5-1; CDR3aa: CASSLDGTGGQEQFF; CDR3nt: TGCGCCAGCAGCTTGGACGGGACAGGGGGTCAGGAGCAGTTCTTC
len: 14; j_gene: TRBJ2-4; abundance: .; d_gene: .; v_gene: TRBV7-3; CDR3aa: CASSEGLVGDIQYF; CDR3nt: TGTGCCAGCAGCGAAGGGCTCGTGGGGGACATTCAGTACTTC
len: 18; j_gene: TRBJ2-3; abundance: few; d_gene: TRBD1; v_gene: TRBV27; CDR3aa: CASSLLGGALGITDTQYF; CDR3nt: TGTGCCAGCAGTTTACTAGGGGGCGCGTTGGGGATCACAGATACGCAGTATTTT
len: 14; j_gene: TRBJ2-3; abundance: few; d_gene: .; v_gene: TRBV5-1; CDR3aa: CASSLGLVTDTQYF; CDR3nt: TGCGCCAGCAGCTTGGGACTAGTTACAGATACGCAGTATTTT
len: 15; j_gene: TRBJ2-3; abundance: .; d_gene: .; v_gene: TRBV29-1; CDR3aa: CSVAGARVMTDTQYF; CDR3nt: TGCAGCGTTGCAGGGGCCCGGGTGATGACAGATACGCAGTATTTT
len: 17; j_gene: TRBJ2-1; abundance: few; d_gene: .; v_gene: TRBV7-6; CDR3aa: CASSLALDGSSYNEQFF; CDR3nt: TGTGCCAGCAGCTTAGCTTTGGACGGGAGCTCCTACAATGAGCAGTTCTTC
len: 15; j_gene: TRBJ2-7; abundance: .; d_gene: TRBD1; v_gene: TRBV7-9; CDR3aa: CASGIPGQGSYEQYF; CDR3nt: TGTGCCAGCGGGATACCGGGACAGGGGTCCTACGAGCAGTACTTC
len: 13; j_gene: TRBJ1-1; abundance: .; d_gene: TRBD1; v_gene: TRBV5-4; CDR3aa: CASSFRQGADVFF; CDR3nt: TGTGCCAGCAGCTTCAGACAGGGGGCGGATGTTTTCTTT
len: 12; j_gene: TRBJ2-7; abundance: .; d_gene: .; v_gene: TRBV5-1; CDR3aa: CASSVRLNEQYF; CDR3nt: TGCGCCAGCAGTGTGCGCCTGAACGAGCAGTACTTC
len: 12; j_gene: TRBJ2-7; abundance: .; d_gene: .; v_gene: TRBV27; CDR3aa: CASSFGGREQYF; CDR3nt: TGTGCCAGCAGTTTCGGGGGGCGCGAGCAGTACTTC
len: 12; j_gene: TRBJ2-7; abundance: few; d_gene: .; v_gene: TRBV30; CDR3aa: CAWSVHGGEQYF; CDR3nt: TGTGCCTGGAGTGTACATGGTGGCGAGCAGTACTTC
len: 14; j_gene: TRBJ2-1; abundance: few; d_gene: .; v_gene: TRBV7-2; CDR3aa: CASSPGPWGNEQFF; CDR3nt: TGTGCCAGCAGCCCGGGACCTTGGGGGAATGAGCAGTTCTTC
len: 14; j_gene: TRBJ2-7; abundance: many; d_gene: TRBD2; v_gene: TRBV7-3; CDR3aa: CASSLYSGDYEQYF; CDR3nt: TGTGCCAGCAGCTTATACAGCGGGGACTACGAGCAGTACTTC
len: 17; j_gene: TRBJ1-1; abundance: few; d_gene: TRBD1; v_gene: TRBV7-9; CDR3aa: CASSLTGQGWVDTEAFF; CDR3nt: TGTGCCAGCAGCTTAACCGGACAGGGATGGGTTGACACTGAAGCTTTCTTT
len: 16; j_gene: TRBJ1-6; abundance: few; d_gene: TRBD1; v_gene: TRBV7-9; CDR3aa: CASSPGDRAENSPLHF; CDR3nt: TGTGCCAGCAGCCCGGGGGACAGGGCTGAAAATTCACCCCTCCACTTT
len: 13; j_gene: TRBJ2-1; abundance: few; d_gene: .; v_gene: TRBV24-1; CDR3aa: CATSEPGYNEQFF; CDR3nt: TGTGCCACCAGTGAGCCAGGCTACAATGAGCAGTTCTTC
len: 14; j_gene: TRBJ1-2; abundance: .; d_gene: .; v_gene: TRBV9; CDR3aa: CASSAWKGGDGYTF; CDR3nt: TGTGCCAGCAGCGCATGGAAGGGGGGCGATGGCTACACCTTC
len: 14; j_gene: TRBJ1-1; abundance: few; d_gene: .; v_gene: TRBV27; CDR3aa: CASNYGEGNTEAFF; CDR3nt: TGTGCCAGCAATTATGGGGAGGGGAACACTGAAGCTTTCTTT
len: 18; j_gene: TRBJ1-2; abundance: .; d_gene: .; v_gene: TRBV20-1; CDR3aa: CSADLDSQPRAANYGYTF; CDR3nt: TGCAGTGCTGATCTGGACAGCCAACCTCGAGCCGCTAACTATGGCTACACCTTC
len: 14; j_gene: TRBJ2-5; abundance: .; d_gene: .; v_gene: TRBV5-6; CDR3aa: CASSLGPIQETQYF; CDR3nt: TGTGCCAGCAGCCTGGGACCGATCCAAGAGACCCAGTACTTC
len: 15; j_gene: TRBJ2-1; abundance: .; d_gene: TRBD2; v_gene: TRBV24-1; CDR3aa: CATRWAGGLYNEQFF; CDR3nt: TGTGCCACCAGATGGGCGGGAGGGCTCTACAATGAGCAGTTCTTC
len: 13; j_gene: TRBJ1-2; abundance: .; d_gene: TRBD1; v_gene: TRBV20-1; CDR3aa: CSAGDRESYGYTF; CDR3nt: TGCAGTGCGGGGGACAGGGAGAGCTATGGCTACACCTTC
len: 16; j_gene: TRBJ2-7; abundance: .; d_gene: .; v_gene: TRBV7-9; CDR3aa: CASSSLMGHPDYEQYF; CDR3nt: TGTGCCAGCAGCTCATTAATGGGACACCCAGACTACGAGCAGTACTTC
len: 15; j_gene: TRBJ2-7; abundance: .; d_gene: TRBD2; v_gene: TRBV4-3; CDR3aa: CASSQERTSSYEQYF; CDR3nt: TGCGCCAGCAGCCAAGAGCGGACTAGCTCCTACGAGCAGTACTTC
len: 16; j_gene: TRBJ2-3; abundance: .; d_gene: TRBD1; v_gene: TRBV5-1; CDR3aa: CASSLVGGQYTDTQYF; CDR3nt: TGCGCCAGCAGCTTGGTAGGGGGACAGTACACTGATACGCAGTATTTT
len: 16; j_gene: TRBJ2-1; abundance: few; d_gene: TRBD1; v_gene: TRBV3-1; CDR3aa: CASSPGQGLLYNEQFF; CDR3nt: TGTGCCAGCAGCCCCGGACAGGGCTTACTGTACAATGAGCAGTTCTTC
len: 16; j_gene: TRBJ2-5; abundance: many; d_gene: .; v_gene: TRBV20-1; CDR3aa: CSARDPWDSGGETQYF; CDR3nt: TGCAGTGCTAGAGATCCTTGGGACTCAGGGGGAGAGACCCAGTACTTC
len: 14; j_gene: TRBJ2-7; abundance: few; d_gene: .; v_gene: TRBV29-1; CDR3aa: CSVILRDGSYEQYF; CDR3nt: TGCAGCGTTATTCTCCGGGACGGCTCCTACGAGCAGTACTTC
len: 14; j_gene: TRBJ2-1; abundance: .; d_gene: .; v_gene: TRBV5-1; CDR3aa: CASSWGSGSDEQFF; CDR3nt: TGCGCCAGCAGCTGGGGTAGTGGTTCCGATGAGCAGTTCTTC
len: 15; j_gene: TRBJ2-5; abundance: .; d_gene: TRBD1; v_gene: TRBV6-5; CDR3aa: CASRGPGQGEETQYF; CDR3nt: TGTGCCAGCAGGGGACCGGGACAGGGGGAAGAGACCCAGTACTTC
len: 19; j_gene: TRBJ2-6; abundance: .; d_gene: .; v_gene: TRBV5-6; CDR3aa: CASSLGQGRFFSGANVLTF; CDR3nt: TGTGCCAGCAGCTTGGGGCAGGGACGTTTCTTCTCTGGGGCCAACGTCCTGACTTTC
len: 15; j_gene: TRBJ2-1; abundance: .; d_gene: TRBD1; v_gene: TRBV5-6; CDR3aa: CASTPGAGGYNEQFF; CDR3nt: TGTGCCAGCACCCCCGGGGCAGGGGGCTACAATGAGCAGTTCTTC
len: 12; j_gene: TRBJ1-5; abundance: .; d_gene: .; v_gene: TRBV5-5; CDR3aa: CASGLLSQPQHF; CDR3nt: TGTGCCAGCGGGCTTCTTAGTCAGCCCCAGCATTTT
len: 14; j_gene: TRBJ2-5; abundance: .; d_gene: .; v_gene: TRBV7-9; CDR3aa: CAGSLARGMETQYF; CDR3nt: TGTGCCGGCAGCTTAGCACGGGGGATGGAGACCCAGTACTTC
len: 13; j_gene: TRBJ1-2; abundance: few; d_gene: .; v_gene: TRBV7-2; CDR3aa: CASSLIPLYGYTF; CDR3nt: TGTGCCAGCAGCTTAATTCCCCTCTATGGCTACACCTTC
len: 15; j_gene: TRBJ2-3; abundance: .; d_gene: TRBD1; v_gene: TRBV9; CDR3aa: CASSVGTGRPDTQYF; CDR3nt: TGTGCCAGCAGCGTAGGGACAGGCAGGCCAGATACGCAGTATTTT
len: 14; j_gene: TRBJ2-4; abundance: .; d_gene: TRBD1; v_gene: TRBV27; CDR3aa: CASSARQGQNIQYF; CDR3nt: TGTGCCAGCAGTGCCCGACAGGGGCAAAACATTCAGTACTTC
len: 14; j_gene: TRBJ1-5; abundance: .; d_gene: .; v_gene: TRBV7-6; CDR3aa: CASSLNRGNQPQHF; CDR3nt: TGTGCCAGCAGCTTAAATAGGGGCAATCAGCCCCAGCATTTT
len: 14; j_gene: TRBJ1-4; abundance: .; d_gene: .; v_gene: TRBV20-1; CDR3aa: CSARYDSLNEKLFF; CDR3nt: TGCAGTGCTAGATATGACAGCCTTAATGAAAAACTGTTTTTT
len: 14; j_gene: TRBJ2-7; abundance: .; d_gene: TRBD2; v_gene: TRBV27; CDR3aa: CASSFGLAWNEQYF; CDR3nt: TGTGCCAGCAGTTTCGGACTAGCGTGGAACGAGCAGTACTTC
len: 13; j_gene: TRBJ2-1; abundance: few; d_gene: .; v_gene: TRBV27; CDR3aa: CASSFFGGNEQFF; CDR3nt: TGTGCCAGCAGTTTCTTCGGAGGTAATGAGCAGTTCTTC
len: 13; j_gene: TRBJ2-5; abundance: .; d_gene: .; v_gene: TRBV7-8; CDR3aa: CASILPPLETQYF; CDR3nt: TGTGCCAGCATCCTCCCCCCGCTGGAGACCCAGTACTTC
len: 16; j_gene: TRBJ2-3; abundance: .; d_gene: .; v_gene: TRBV4-3; CDR3aa: CASSQKGARLTDTQYF; CDR3nt: TGCGCCAGCAGCCAAAAAGGGGCCAGACTCACAGATACGCAGTATTTT
len: 19; j_gene: TRBJ2-3; abundance: .; d_gene: TRBD2; v_gene: TRBV20-1; CDR3aa: CSARRGLAGGQGPTDTQYF; CDR3nt: TGCAGTGCTAGGCGCGGACTAGCGGGGGGCCAGGGCCCAACAGATACGCAGTATTTT
len: 14; j_gene: TRBJ2-2; abundance: .; d_gene: TRBD1; v_gene: TRBV30; CDR3aa: CAWTPGQGSGELFF; CDR3nt: TGTGCCTGGACTCCGGGACAGGGATCTGGGGAGCTGTTTTTT
len: 14; j_gene: TRBJ2-1; abundance: .; d_gene: .; v_gene: TRBV3-1; CDR3aa: CASSPRDGDNEQFF; CDR3nt: TGTGCCAGCAGCCCGCGGGACGGCGACAATGAGCAGTTCTTC
len: 14; j_gene: TRBJ2-1; abundance: .; d_gene: .; v_gene: TRBV12-3/TRBV12-4; CDR3aa: CASSPARPYNEQFF; CDR3nt: TGTGCCAGCAGTCCCGCTAGACCCTACAATGAGCAGTTCTTC
len: 16; j_gene: TRBJ1-1; abundance: .; d_gene: .; v_gene: TRBV10-3; CDR3aa: CAISQTGPDMNTEAFF; CDR3nt: TGTGCCATCAGTCAGACAGGACCTGACATGAACACTGAAGCTTTCTTT
len: 13; j_gene: TRBJ1-2; abundance: few; d_gene: .; v_gene: TRBV29-1; CDR3aa: CSVDRGTNYGYTF; CDR3nt: TGCAGCGTTGATAGGGGCACCAACTATGGCTACACCTTC